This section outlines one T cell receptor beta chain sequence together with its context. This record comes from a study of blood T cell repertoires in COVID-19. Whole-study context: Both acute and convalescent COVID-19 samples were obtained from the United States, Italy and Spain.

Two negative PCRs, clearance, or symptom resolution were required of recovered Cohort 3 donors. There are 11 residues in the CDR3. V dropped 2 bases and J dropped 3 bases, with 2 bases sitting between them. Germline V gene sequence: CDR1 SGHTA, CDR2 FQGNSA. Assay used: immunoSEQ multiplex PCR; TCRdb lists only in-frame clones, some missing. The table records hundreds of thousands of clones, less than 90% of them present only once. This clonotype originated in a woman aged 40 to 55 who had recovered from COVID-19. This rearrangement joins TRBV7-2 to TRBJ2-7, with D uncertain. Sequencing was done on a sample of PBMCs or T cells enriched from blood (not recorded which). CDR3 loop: CASSLRYEQYF. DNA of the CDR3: TGTGCCAGCAGCTTACGCTACGAGCAGTACTTC.